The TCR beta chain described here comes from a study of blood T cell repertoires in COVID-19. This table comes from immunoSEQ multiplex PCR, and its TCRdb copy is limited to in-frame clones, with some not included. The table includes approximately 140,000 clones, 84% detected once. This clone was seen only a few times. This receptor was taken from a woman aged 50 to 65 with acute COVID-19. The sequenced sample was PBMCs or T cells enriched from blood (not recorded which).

CDR3 coding DNA: TGCGCCAGCAGCCGAGAACAGGGGGGGGTTTTGACTAATGAAAAACTGTTTTTT. Protein sequence: CASSREQGGVLTNEKLFF. J is TRBJ1-4 and V is TRBV4-3; 8 bases match TRBD1. This CDR3 contains 18 residues. Looked up from germline, CDR1 is LGHNA and CDR2 is YSLEER. V shed 4 bases and J 2 bases; nucleotides not matched to a gene: 12.